This TCR beta chain derives from a study of blood T cell repertoires in COVID-19. The data were produced by immunoSEQ multiplex PCR, yet TCRdb's version contains in-frame clones alone and is incomplete. The sample records some 180,000 clones, roughly 82% being singletons. There are 17 residues in the CDR3. CDR1 is LNHDA, CDR2 SQIVND, per germline (reference sequence). V shed 4 bases and J 8 bases; nucleotides not matched to a gene: 13. This chain connects TRBV19 to TRBJ1-4; 10 bases fit TRBD1. The material sequenced was PBMCs or T cells enriched from blood (not recorded which). The sequence was collected from a woman in her fifties or sixties with acute COVID-19. CDR3 protein: CASSRLMPGQGTEKLFF. CDR3 nucleotide sequence: TGTGCCAGTAGTAGATTGATGCCGGGACAGGGGACCGAAAAACTGTTTTTT.